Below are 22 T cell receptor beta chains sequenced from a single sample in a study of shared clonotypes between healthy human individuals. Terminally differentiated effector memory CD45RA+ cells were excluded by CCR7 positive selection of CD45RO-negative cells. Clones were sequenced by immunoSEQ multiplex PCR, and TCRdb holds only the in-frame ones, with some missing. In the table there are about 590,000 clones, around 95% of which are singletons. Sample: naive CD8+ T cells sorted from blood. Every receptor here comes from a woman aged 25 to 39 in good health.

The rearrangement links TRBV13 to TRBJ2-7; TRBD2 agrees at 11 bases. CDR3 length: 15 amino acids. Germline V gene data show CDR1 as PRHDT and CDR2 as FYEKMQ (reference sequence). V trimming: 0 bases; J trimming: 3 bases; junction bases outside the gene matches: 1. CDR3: CASSLGGLAVYEQYF. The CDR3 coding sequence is TGTGCCAGCAGCTTAGGGGGACTAGCGGTCTACGAGCAGTACTTC.

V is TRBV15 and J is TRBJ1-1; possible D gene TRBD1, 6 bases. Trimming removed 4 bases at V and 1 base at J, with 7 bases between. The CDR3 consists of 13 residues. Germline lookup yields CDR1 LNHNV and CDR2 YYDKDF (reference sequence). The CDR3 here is CATSMTGNTEAFF. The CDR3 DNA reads TGTGCCACCAGCATGACAGGGAACACTGAAGCTTTCTTT.

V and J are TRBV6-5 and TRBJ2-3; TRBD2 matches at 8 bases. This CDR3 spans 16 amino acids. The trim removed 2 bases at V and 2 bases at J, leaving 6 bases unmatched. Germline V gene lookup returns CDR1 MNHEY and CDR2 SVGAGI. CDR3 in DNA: TGTGCCAGCAGTTACGTGGTAGCGGGACTCACAGATACGCAGTATTTT. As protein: CASSYVVAGLTDTQYF.

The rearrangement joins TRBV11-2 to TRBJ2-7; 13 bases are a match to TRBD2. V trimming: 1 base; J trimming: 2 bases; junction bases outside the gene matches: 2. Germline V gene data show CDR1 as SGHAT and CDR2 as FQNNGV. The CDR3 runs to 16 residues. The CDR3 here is CASSLGGTSGTYEQYF. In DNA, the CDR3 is TGTGCCAGCAGCTTAGGTGGGACTAGCGGGACCTACGAGCAGTACTTC.

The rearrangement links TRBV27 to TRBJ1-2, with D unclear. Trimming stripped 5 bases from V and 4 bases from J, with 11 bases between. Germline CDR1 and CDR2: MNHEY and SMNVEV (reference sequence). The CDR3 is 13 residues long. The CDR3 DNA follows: TGTGCCAGCAGTATACGAATGGGCTATGGCTACACCTTC. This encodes CASSIRMGYGYTF.

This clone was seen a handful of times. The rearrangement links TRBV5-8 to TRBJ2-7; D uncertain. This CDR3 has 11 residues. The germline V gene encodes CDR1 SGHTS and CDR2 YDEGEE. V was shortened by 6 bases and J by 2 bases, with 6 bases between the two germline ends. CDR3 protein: CASTPTYEQYF. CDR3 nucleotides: TGTGCCAGCACCCCGACCTACGAGCAGTACTTC.

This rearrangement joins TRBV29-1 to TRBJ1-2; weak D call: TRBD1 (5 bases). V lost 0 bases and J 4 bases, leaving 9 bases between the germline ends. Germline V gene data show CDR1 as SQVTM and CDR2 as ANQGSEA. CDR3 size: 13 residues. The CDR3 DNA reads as TGCAGCGTTGAAGAGAGGGGAGGCTATGGCTACACCTTC. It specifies CSVEERGGYGYTF. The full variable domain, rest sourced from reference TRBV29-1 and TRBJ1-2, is SAVISQKPSRDICQRGTSLTIQCQVDSQVTMMFWYRQQPGQSLTLIATANQGSEATYESGFVIDKFPISRPNLTFSTLTVSNMSPEDSSIYLCSVEERGGYGYTFGSGTRLTVV.

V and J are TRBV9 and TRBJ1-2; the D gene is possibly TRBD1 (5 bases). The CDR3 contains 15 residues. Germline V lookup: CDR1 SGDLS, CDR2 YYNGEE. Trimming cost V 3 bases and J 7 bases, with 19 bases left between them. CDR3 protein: CASSDGRGPWGGYTF. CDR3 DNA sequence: TGTGCCAGCAGCGACGGGCGGGGCCCCTGGGGTGGCTACACCTTC.

As DNA, the CDR3 is TGTGCCAGCAGCGCTGGACTAGCGGGAGCGGAAGATACGCAGTATTTT. Translating gives CASSAGLAGAEDTQYF. The chain links TRBV9 to TRBJ2-3; 13 bases fit TRBD2. From germline, CDR1 is SGDLS and CDR2 YYNGEE. CDR3 size: 16 residues. J gave up 5 bases and V 3 bases, and 6 bases lay outside the gene matches. Full variable domain (remainder filled in from reference TRBV9 and TRBJ2-3): DSGVTQTPKHLITATGQRVTLRCSPRSGDLSVYWYQQSLDQGLQFLIQYYNGEERAKGNILERFSAQQFPDLHSELNLSSLELGDSALYFCASSAGLAGAEDTQYFGPGTRLTVL.

CDR3 sequence: CASSFHLANTGELFF. CDR3 DNA: TGTGCCAGCAGCTTTCACCTAGCCAACACCGGGGAGCTGTTTTTT. The rearrangement joins TRBV11-2 to TRBJ2-2; weak D call: TRBD2 (5 bases). This CDR3 is 15 amino acids long. V lost 3 bases, J lost 2 bases, and 10 bases lay in between. Germline V gene data show CDR1 as SGHAT and CDR2 as FQNNGV.

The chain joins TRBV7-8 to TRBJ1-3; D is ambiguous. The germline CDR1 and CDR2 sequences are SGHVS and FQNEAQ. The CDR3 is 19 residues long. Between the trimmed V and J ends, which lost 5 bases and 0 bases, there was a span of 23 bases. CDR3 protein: CASSRLLSGNGISGNTIYF. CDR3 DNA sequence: TGTGCCAGCAGCCGACTTCTTTCGGGAAACGGGATCTCTGGAAACACCATATATTTT.

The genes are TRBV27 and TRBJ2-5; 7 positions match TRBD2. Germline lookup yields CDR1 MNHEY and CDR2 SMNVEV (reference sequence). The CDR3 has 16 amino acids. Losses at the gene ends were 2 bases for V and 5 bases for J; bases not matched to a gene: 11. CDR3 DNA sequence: TGTGCCAGCAGTTTACTGGGGAGGGGATGGTGGGAGACCCAGTACTTC. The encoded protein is CASSLLGRGWWETQYF.

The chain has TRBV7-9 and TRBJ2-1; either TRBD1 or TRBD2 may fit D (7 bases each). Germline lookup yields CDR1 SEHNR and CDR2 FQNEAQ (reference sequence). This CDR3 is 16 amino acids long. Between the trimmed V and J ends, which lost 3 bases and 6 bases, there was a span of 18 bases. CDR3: CASSFSTSRGINEQFF. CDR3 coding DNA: TGTGCCAGCAGCTTCTCGACTAGCAGGGGGATCAATGAGCAGTTCTTC.

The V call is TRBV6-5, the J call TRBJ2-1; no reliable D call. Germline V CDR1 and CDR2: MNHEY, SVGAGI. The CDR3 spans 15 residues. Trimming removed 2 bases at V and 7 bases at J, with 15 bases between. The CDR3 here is CASSYLAGPLNEQFF. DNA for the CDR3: TGTGCCAGCAGTTACCTCGCAGGTCCATTGAATGAGCAGTTCTTC.

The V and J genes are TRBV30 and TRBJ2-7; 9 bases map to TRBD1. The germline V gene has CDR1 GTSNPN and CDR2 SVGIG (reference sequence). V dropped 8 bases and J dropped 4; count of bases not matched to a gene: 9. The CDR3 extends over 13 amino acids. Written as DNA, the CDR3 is TGTGCCCAATCCTTGGGGACAGGGTACGAGCAGTACTTC. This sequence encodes CAQSLGTGYEQYF.

DNA for the CDR3: TGCGCCAGCAGCTTACTTCCAGTCTACGAGCAGTACTTC. Its translation: CASSLLPVYEQYF. J is TRBJ2-7 and V is TRBV5-1; no clear D. The ends were cut back, 2 bases at V and 3 bases at J, with 9 bases in the middle. Germline CDR1 SGHRS, CDR2 YFSETQ. There are 13 residues in the CDR3.

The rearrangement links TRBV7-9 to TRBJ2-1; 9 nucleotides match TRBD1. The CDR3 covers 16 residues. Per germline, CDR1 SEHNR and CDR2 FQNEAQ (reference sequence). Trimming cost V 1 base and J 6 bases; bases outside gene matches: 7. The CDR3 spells CASSLDRGRLINEQFF. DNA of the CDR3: TGTGCCAGCAGCTTAGACAGGGGGCGTCTTATCAATGAGCAGTTCTTC.

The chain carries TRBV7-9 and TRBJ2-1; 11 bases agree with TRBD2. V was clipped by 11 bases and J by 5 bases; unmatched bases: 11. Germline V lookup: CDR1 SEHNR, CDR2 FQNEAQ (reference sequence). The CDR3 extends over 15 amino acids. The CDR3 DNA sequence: TGTGCCGGCAAGTTAGCGGGAGGGGAAGACAATGAGCAGTTCTTC. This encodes CAGKLAGGEDNEQFF.

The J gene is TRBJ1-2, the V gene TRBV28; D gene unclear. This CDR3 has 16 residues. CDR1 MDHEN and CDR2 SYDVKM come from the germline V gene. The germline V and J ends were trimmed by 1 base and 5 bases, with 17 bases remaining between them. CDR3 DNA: TGTGCCAGCAGTTTATTAGAGGGCCCGTGGCCTTATGGCTACACCTTC. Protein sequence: CASSLLEGPWPYGYTF.

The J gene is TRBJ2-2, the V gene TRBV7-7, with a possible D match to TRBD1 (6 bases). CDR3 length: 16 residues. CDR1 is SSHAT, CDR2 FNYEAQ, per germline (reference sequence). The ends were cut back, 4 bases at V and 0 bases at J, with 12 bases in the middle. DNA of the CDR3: TGTGCCAGCAGCTCATCTCGGACAGCGAACACCGGGGAGCTGTTTTTT. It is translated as CASSSSRTANTGELFF.

The CDR3 region is CASSEWAVIVEAGHYEQYF. The CDR3 DNA is TGTGCCAGCAGTGAATGGGCCGTTATTGTAGAAGCTGGCCACTACGAGCAGTACTTC. This chain uses TRBV2 with TRBJ2-7; no clear D. The CDR3 consists of 19 residues. Germline V gives CDR1 SNHLY, CDR2 FYNNEI. Trimming shortened V by 2 bases and J by 3 bases, and 26 bases separated the two germline ends.

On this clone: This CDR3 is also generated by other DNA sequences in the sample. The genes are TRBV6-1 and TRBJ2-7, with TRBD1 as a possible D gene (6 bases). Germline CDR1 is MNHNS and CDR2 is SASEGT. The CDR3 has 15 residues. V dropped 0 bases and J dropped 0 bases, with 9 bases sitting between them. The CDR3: CASSEARDISYEQYF. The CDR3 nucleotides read TGTGCCAGCAGTGAAGCCCGGGACATCTCCTACGAGCAGTACTTC.